The 32 T cell receptor beta chains in this list originate from one sample, sequenced in a study of shared clonotypes between healthy human individuals. TCRdb keeps only in-frame clones here, not all; method: immunoSEQ multiplex PCR. Here the sample spans roughly 2,500,000 clones, approximately 93% being singletons. The sequenced sample consisted of naive CD4+ T cells from PBMCs. Subset denoted: CD45RA+ positively selected. The receptors were gathered from a man aged 18 to 29 in good health. Some clones in this sample may be carry-over from other donors' samples.

V is TRBV7-2 and J is TRBJ2-1; D tentatively fits TRBD1 or TRBD2 (5 bases each). Germline-derived CDR1 and CDR2 are SGHTA and FQGNSA. CDR3 size: 15 residues. V shed 7 bases and J shed 1 base, with 14 bases lying between them. For the CDR3, the DNA is TGTGCCAGCACCCCACCGGGACCGTCCTACAATGAGCAGTTCTTC. Translating it yields CASTPPGPSYNEQFF.

This chain uses TRBV18 with TRBJ1-1; D not certain. CDR3 size: 14 residues. Germline V gives CDR1 KGHSH, CDR2 LQKENI. V lost 5 bases, J lost 5 bases, and 15 bases lay in between. The CDR3 nucleotides read TGTGCCAGCTCAACCGGGGTGGCGGGGACTGAAGCTTTCTTT. Translation gives CASSTGVAGTEAFF.

The chain couples TRBV6-1 to TRBJ2-7; maybe TRBD2 (6 bases). The CDR3 contains 13 residues. V shed 6 bases and J shed 1 base, with 10 bases lying between them. Germline V CDR1 and CDR2: MNHNS, SASEGT. In DNA form, the CDR3 reads TGTGCCAGCAGGGGGGACTTGTCCTACGAGCAGTACTTC. Translated: CASRGDLSYEQYF.

The chain couples TRBV5-6 to TRBJ2-1; no definite D call. This CDR3 region has 16 residues. The V and J ends lost 1 base and 0 bases respectively, with 11 bases between them. The germline V gene encodes CDR1 SGHDT and CDR2 YYEEEE. The CDR3 DNA reads as TGTGCCAGCAGCTTGAGGGCAGGTTCCTCCTACAATGAGCAGTTCTTC. This sequence encodes CASSLRAGSSYNEQFF.

The V gene is TRBV30, the J gene TRBJ2-3; D call uncertain. Germline CDR1 GTSNPN, CDR2 SVGIG (reference sequence). The CDR3 consists of 12 residues. V was cut by 4 bases and J by 2 bases, with 7 bases left in between. CDR3 residues: CAWKKNTDTQYF. In DNA form, the CDR3 reads TGTGCCTGGAAGAAGAACACAGATACGCAGTATTTT.

The CDR3 nucleotides read TGTGCCAGCAGCGTGTTTGGGGGTATTAACTATGGCTACACCTTC. It translates to CASSVFGGINYGYTF. The gene calls are TRBV9 and TRBJ1-2; TRBD1 might be the D (5 bases). Germline CDR1 SGDLS, CDR2 YYNGEE. The V gene lost 2 bases and the J gene lost 1 base, with 12 bases spanning the gap. This CDR3 is 15 amino acids long. Full variable domain (rest looked up from reference TRBV9 and TRBJ1-2): DSGVTQTPKHLITATGQRVTLRCSPRSGDLSVYWYQQSLDQGLQFLIQYYNGEERAKGNILERFSAQQFPDLHSELNLSSLELGDSALYFCASSVFGGINYGYTFGSGTRLTVV.

The genes are TRBV25-1 and TRBJ2-3; D is uncertain. The CDR3 length is 13 residues. The V end was cut by 11 bases, the J end by 0 bases, with 12 bases between. The germline CDR1 and CDR2 sequences are MGHDK and SYGVNS. CDR3 DNA sequence: TGTGCCTCCGAGGCCCATAGCACAGATACGCAGTATTTT. Amino acids: CASEAHSTDTQYF.

This clone was recorded only once. The gene calls are TRBV7-8 and TRBJ1-1, with 10 bases identical to TRBD1. Germline values: CDR1 SGHVS, CDR2 FQNEAQ. This CDR3 spans 18 amino acids. Trimming at V came to 5 bases and at J to 1 base, leaving 13 bases not matched to a gene. CDR3 loop: CASSAIRTGGIRNTEAFF. In DNA, the CDR3 is TGTGCCAGCAGCGCCATTAGGACAGGGGGGATTCGGAACACTGAAGCTTTCTTT. Supplemented by reference TRBV7-8 and TRBJ1-1, the full variable domain reads GAGVSQSPRYKVAKRGQDVALRCDPISGHVSLFWYQQALGQGPEFLTYFQNEAQLDKSGLPSDRFFAERPEGSVSTLKIQRTQQEDSAVYLCASSAIRTGGIRNTEAFFGQGTRLTVV.

This clone is a singleton in its sample. The J gene is TRBJ2-7, the V gene TRBV2, with TRBD2 identical over 7 bases. J gave up 8 bases and V 1 base, and 11 bases lay outside the gene matches. CDR1 is SNHLY, CDR2 FYNNEI, per germline. The CDR3 runs to 15 residues. The CDR3 nucleotides read TGTGCCAGCAGTGAAGGACCCCCGGGGGGTTCCCAGCAGTACTTC. Translation gives CASSEGPPGGSQQYF.

CDR3 residues: CATARGIREAEAFF. In nucleotides, the CDR3 is TGCGCCACCGCCAGGGGCATAAGGGAGGCTGAAGCTTTCTTT. The rearrangement links TRBV5-1 to TRBJ1-1, with D possibly TRBD1 on 6 matching bases. Per the germline V gene, CDR1 is SGHRS and CDR2 is YFSETQ. V lost 9 bases and J 6 bases, leaving 21 bases between the germline ends. This CDR3 comprises 14 residues.

This rearrangement joins TRBV28 to TRBJ1-5, with a tentative D call TRBD1 (6 bases). Trimming left V 2 bases short and J 0 bases short, with 17 bases between. The CDR3 sequence is 18 residues long. Per the germline V gene, CDR1 is MDHEN and CDR2 is SYDVKM. CDR3: CASSLDTGWDYSNQPQHF. CDR3 sequence (DNA): TGTGCCAGCAGTTTAGACACAGGGTGGGATTATAGCAATCAGCCCCAGCATTTT.

V usage is TRBV7-8 and J usage is TRBJ1-1; D uncertain. This CDR3 region has 10 residues. V shed 7 bases and J shed 0 bases, with 0 bases lying between them. Germline V CDR1 and CDR2: SGHVS, FQNEAQ. CDR3 in amino acids: CASMNTEAFF. CDR3 bases: TGTGCCAGCATGAACACTGAAGCTTTCTTT.

The chain joins TRBV25-1 to TRBJ2-4; TRBD1 might be the D (5 bases). CDR1 and CDR2 (germline): MGHDK, SYGVNS. The CDR3 loop spans 13 amino acids. The V gene lost 4 bases and the J gene lost 9 bases, with 13 bases spanning the gap. The CDR3 region has the DNA TGTGCCAGCAGTGGGACAATCGGAGTCATTCAGTACTTC. Translating it yields CASSGTIGVIQYF.

This rearrangement joins TRBV7-9 to TRBJ1-1; 7 bases match TRBD1. Trimming removed 6 bases from V and 7 bases from J; junction bases left unmatched: 11. The germline V gene has CDR1 SEHNR and CDR2 FQNEAQ (reference sequence). The CDR3 is made up of 14 amino acids. CDR3 region: CASRPIGDRFEAFF. DNA for the CDR3: TGTGCCAGCAGACCGATAGGGGACAGATTTGAAGCTTTCTTT.

This chain joins TRBV30 and TRBJ2-2; D possibly corresponds to TRBD1 (6 bases). The CDR3 is 14 amino acids. Germline V CDR1 and CDR2: GTSNPN, SVGIG (reference sequence). The V gene lost 2 bases and the J gene lost 6 bases, with 13 bases spanning the gap. DNA for the CDR3: TGTGCCTGGAGTTTATTGGGGGCTCCCGGGGAGCTGTTTTTT. Protein product: CAWSLLGAPGELFF.

The CDR3 reads CASSGLDSPLHF. The CDR3 nucleotides are TGTGCCAGCAGCGGCTTAGATTCACCCCTCCACTTT. The chain uses TRBV7-2 and TRBJ1-6; D gene uncertain. Per the germline V gene, CDR1 is SGHTA and CDR2 is FQGNSA. CDR3 size: 12 residues. Trimming shortened V by 5 bases and J by 8 bases, and 7 bases separated the two germline ends. Full variable domain (outside the CDR3, taken from reference TRBV7-2 and TRBJ1-6): GAGVSQSPSNKVTEKGKDVELRCDPISGHTALYWYRQSLGQGLEFLIYFQGNSAPDKSGLPSDRFSAERTGGSVSTLTIQRTQQEDSAVYLCASSGLDSPLHFGNGTRLTVT.

As for this clone: The identical CDR3 is also encoded by other nucleotide sequences in the sample. The V call is TRBV18, the J call TRBJ2-7, with TRBD1 matching over 8 bases. The V and J ends lost 4 bases and 4 bases, in that order; junction bases with no gene match: 6. There are 14 residues in the CDR3. Germline V gene lookup returns CDR1 KGHSH and CDR2 LQKENI. This chain's CDR3 is CASSLRTGSYEQYF. The CDR3, as DNA: TGTGCCAGCTCACTAAGGACAGGGTCGTACGAGCAGTACTTC. Together with reference TRBV18 and TRBJ2-7, the CDR3 gives the full variable domain: NAGVMQNPRHLVRRRGQEARLRCSPMKGHSHVYWYRQLPEEGLKFMVYLQKENIIDESGMPKERFSAEFPKEGPSILRIQQVVRGDSAAYFCASSLRTGSYEQYFGPGTRLTVT.

The chain has TRBV6-6 and TRBJ2-1, with 7 bases fitting TRBD2. This CDR3 comprises 15 residues. The V segment lost 7 bases and the J segment 0 bases; nucleotides outside the gene matches: 6. CDR1 and CDR2 (germline): MNHNY, SVGAGI (reference sequence). CDR3 region: CASKGGTNSYNEQFF. The CDR3 DNA reads TGTGCCAGCAAGGGTGGGACTAACTCCTACAATGAGCAGTTCTTC.

The chain has TRBV5-1 and TRBJ2-1; TRBD2 matches at 8 bases. V dropped 6 bases and J dropped 0; count of bases not matched to a gene: 5. The V gene's germline CDR1 is SGHRS and CDR2 YFSETQ. There are 15 residues in the CDR3. The CDR3 DNA is TGCGCCAGCATGGGGCTAGCGGGCTCCTACAATGAGCAGTTCTTC. This codes for CASMGLAGSYNEQFF.

V gene TRBV7-9 combines with J gene TRBJ2-1; 7 nucleotides line up with TRBD1. Looked up from germline, CDR1 is SEHNR and CDR2 is FQNEAQ (reference sequence). The CDR3 is 16 residues long. V shed 0 bases and J 4 bases; nucleotides not matched to a gene: 6. The CDR3 reads CASSLASRGSYNEQFF. The CDR3, as DNA: TGTGCCAGCAGCTTAGCGAGCAGGGGGAGTTACAATGAGCAGTTCTTC.

This chain uses TRBV5-4 with TRBJ2-2; D may be TRBD2 (5 bases). V was trimmed by 0 bases and J by 4 bases, leaving 10 bases between them. Germline V CDR1 and CDR2: SGHNT, YYREEE (reference sequence). The CDR3 has 15 residues. The CDR3 loop is CASSLATGFTGELFF. CDR3 nucleotide sequence: TGTGCCAGCAGCTTGGCCACGGGGTTCACCGGGGAGCTGTTTTTT.

This chain links TRBV2 with TRBJ2-7; 12 bases align to TRBD2. The CDR3 consists of 16 residues. Germline V CDR1 and CDR2: SNHLY, FYNNEI. V shed 8 bases, J shed 4 bases, and the junction held 12 bases outside the gene matches. This CDR3 is CASRLAGAGGFYEQYF. In DNA, the CDR3 is TGTGCCAGCCGACTAGCGGGAGCGGGGGGTTTTTACGAGCAGTACTTC.

The J gene is TRBJ1-5, the V gene TRBV28; a possible D gene is TRBD1 (5 bases). The CDR3 consists of 15 residues. Trimming removed 3 bases at V and 3 bases at J, with 12 bases between. CDR1 and CDR2 from the germline V gene are MDHEN and SYDVKM. The CDR3 is CASSFAGTYNQPQHF. The CDR3 nucleotides read TGTGCCAGCAGTTTTGCGGGGACCTACAATCAGCCCCAGCATTTT.

The chain links TRBV30 to TRBJ1-6; the D gene is possibly TRBD1 (6 bases). Trimming removed 3 bases at V and 7 bases at J, with 16 bases between. Germline loops: CDR1 GTSNPN, CDR2 SVGIG (reference sequence). CDR3 size: 15 residues. The CDR3 is CAWSWTVVGNSPLHF. As DNA, the CDR3 is TGTGCCTGGAGCTGGACAGTGGTCGGGAATTCACCCCTCCACTTT.

CDR3 bases: TGTGCCAGCAGCCTGTACAGGGATGGCTACAATGAGCAGTTCTTC. As protein: CASSLYRDGYNEQFF. The chain couples TRBV28 to TRBJ2-1; D might be TRBD1 (6 bases). The CDR3 length is 15 residues. Germline lookup yields CDR1 MDHEN and CDR2 SYDVKM. V was clipped by 6 bases and J by 3 bases, with 15 bases between them.

The CDR3 region has the DNA TGTGCCAGCAGCTTGTTCGGGGTACAGACCGGGGAGCTGTTTTTT. This gives the protein CASSLFGVQTGELFF. The rearrangement joins TRBV5-5 to TRBJ2-2; the D gene is possibly TRBD2 (5 bases). With 1 base removed from V and 5 bases from J, the gap between germline ends came to 12 bases. In germline, CDR1 is SGHKS, CDR2 YYEKEE (reference sequence). This CDR3 has 15 amino acids. Full variable domain (outside the CDR3, taken from reference TRBV5-5 and TRBJ2-2): DAGVTQSPTHLIKTRGQQVTLRCSPISGHKSVSWYQQVLGQGPQFIFQYYEKEERGRGNFPDRFSARQFPNYSSELNVNALLLGDSALYLCASSLFGVQTGELFFGEGSRLTVL.

V and J are TRBV5-1 and TRBJ2-2; no clear D. The CDR3 is made up of 14 amino acids. V lost 7 bases and J 0 bases, leaving 10 bases between the germline ends. Germline V gene data show CDR1 as SGHRS and CDR2 as YFSETQ. The CDR3 DNA sequence: TGCGCCAGCGAAGGCGGATCGAACACCGGGGAGCTGTTTTTT. Protein product: CASEGGSNTGELFF.

This sequence joins TRBV5-5 and TRBJ1-3; 7 nucleotides match TRBD1. Germline V gene lookup returns CDR1 SGHKS and CDR2 YYEKEE (reference sequence). The ends lost 1 base at V and 0 bases at J; junction bases unmatched: 7. CDR3 length: 17 amino acids. The CDR3: CASSLIWDSFSGNTIYF. CDR3 sequence (DNA): TGTGCCAGCAGCTTGATATGGGACAGCTTCTCTGGAAACACCATATATTTT.

The V gene is TRBV2, the J gene TRBJ2-5, with TRBD1 matching 11 bases. Germline CDR1 reads SNHLY; CDR2 reads FYNNEI. Germline trimming cut 6 bases from V and 11 bases from J; bases unmatched to any gene: 11. The CDR3 covers 14 residues. The CDR3 reads CASRYPGTGGEQYF. CDR3 DNA sequence: TGTGCCAGCAGATATCCCGGGACAGGGGGAGAGCAGTACTTC.

This clone was recorded only once. The chain combines TRBV5-1 with TRBJ2-7; TRBD1 agrees at 7 bases. Trimming took 0 bases from V and 6 from J; bases not matched to a gene: 3. The CDR3 has 13 amino acids. CDR1 and CDR2 (germline): SGHRS, YFSETQ. The CDR3 protein is CASSLARGREQYF. DNA for the CDR3: TGCGCCAGCAGCTTGGCTAGGGGGCGCGAGCAGTACTTC.

The chain couples TRBV18 to TRBJ1-1; possible D gene TRBD1, 5 bases. With 3 bases removed from V and 1 base from J, the gap between germline ends came to 12 bases. CDR3 size: 15 residues. Per the germline V gene, CDR1 is KGHSH and CDR2 is LQKENI. The CDR3 coding sequence is TGTGCCAGCTCACCGCAGGGTCGAAAGAACACTGAAGCTTTCTTT. This codes for CASSPQGRKNTEAFF.

As for this clone: The same CDR3 can be traced to other DNA sequences in this sample. This chain uses TRBV19 with TRBJ1-1; the D gene is possibly TRBD1 (5 bases). The CDR3 totals 15 residues. Germline V gene sequence: CDR1 LNHDA, CDR2 SQIVND (reference sequence). Trimming removed 4 bases at V and 0 bases at J, with 12 bases between. The CDR3, as DNA: TGTGCCAGTAGTACGAGGGGCGCGATGAACACTGAAGCTTTCTTT. This sequence encodes CASSTRGAMNTEAFF. Supplemented by reference TRBV19 and TRBJ1-1, the full variable domain reads DGGITQSPKYLFRKEGQNVTLSCEQNLNHDAMYWYRQDPGQGLRLIYYSQIVNDFQKGDIAEGYSVSREKKESFPLTVTSAQKNPTAFYLCASSTRGAMNTEAFFGQGTRLTVV.